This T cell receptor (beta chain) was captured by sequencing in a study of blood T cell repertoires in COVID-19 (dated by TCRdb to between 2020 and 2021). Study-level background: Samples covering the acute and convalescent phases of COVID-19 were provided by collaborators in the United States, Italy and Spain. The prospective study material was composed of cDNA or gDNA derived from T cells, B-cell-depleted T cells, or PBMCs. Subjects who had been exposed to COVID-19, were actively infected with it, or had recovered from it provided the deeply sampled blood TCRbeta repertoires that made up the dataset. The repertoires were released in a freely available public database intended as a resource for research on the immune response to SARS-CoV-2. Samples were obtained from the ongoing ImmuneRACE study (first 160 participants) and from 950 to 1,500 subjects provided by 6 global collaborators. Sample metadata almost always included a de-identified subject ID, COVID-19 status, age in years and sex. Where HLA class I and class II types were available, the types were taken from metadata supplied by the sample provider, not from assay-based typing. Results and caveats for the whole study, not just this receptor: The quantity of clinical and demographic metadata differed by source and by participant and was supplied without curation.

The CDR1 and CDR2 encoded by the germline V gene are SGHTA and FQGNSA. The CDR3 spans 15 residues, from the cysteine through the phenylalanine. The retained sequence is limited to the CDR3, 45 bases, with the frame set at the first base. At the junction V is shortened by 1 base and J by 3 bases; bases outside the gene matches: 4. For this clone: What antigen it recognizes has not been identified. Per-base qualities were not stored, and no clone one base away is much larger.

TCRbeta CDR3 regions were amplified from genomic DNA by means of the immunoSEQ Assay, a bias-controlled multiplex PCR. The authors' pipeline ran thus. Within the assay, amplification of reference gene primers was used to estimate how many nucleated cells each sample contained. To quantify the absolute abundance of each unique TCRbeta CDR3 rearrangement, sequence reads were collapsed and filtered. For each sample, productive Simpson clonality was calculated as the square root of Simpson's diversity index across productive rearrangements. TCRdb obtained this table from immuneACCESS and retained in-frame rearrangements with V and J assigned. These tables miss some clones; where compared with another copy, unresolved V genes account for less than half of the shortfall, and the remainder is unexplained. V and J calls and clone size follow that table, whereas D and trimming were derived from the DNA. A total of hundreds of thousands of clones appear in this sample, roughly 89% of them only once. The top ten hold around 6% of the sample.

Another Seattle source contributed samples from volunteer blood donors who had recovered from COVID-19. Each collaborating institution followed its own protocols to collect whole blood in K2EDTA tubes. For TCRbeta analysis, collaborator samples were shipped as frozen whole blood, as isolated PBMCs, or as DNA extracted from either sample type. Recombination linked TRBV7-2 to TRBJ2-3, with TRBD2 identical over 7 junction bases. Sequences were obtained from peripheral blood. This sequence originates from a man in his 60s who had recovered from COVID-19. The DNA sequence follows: TGTGCCAGCAGCTTAGGGCTAGCGGAGACAGATACGCAGTATTTT. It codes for CASSLGLAETDTQYF.